These T cell receptor beta chains were read from a single sample in a study of blood T cell repertoires in COVID-19. TCRdb's table, derived via immunoSEQ multiplex PCR, lists solely in-frame clones and lacks some. The data contain roughly 40,000 clones, around 89% of them seen just once; the ten biggest clones take up approximately 2.8%. Sequenced material: peripheral blood. These receptor sequences come from a man aged 45-65 years with active COVID-19. The CDR3 runs from the conserved cysteine through the conserved F or W. A D gene is named only where the DNA matches it firmly. Clone sizes are given selectively: once, few, many, or a class where the clone is expanded.

>TRBV2|TRBJ2-7|-|TRBD1
TGTGCCAGCAGAGACGACAGGGTGTTGTACGAGCAGTACTTC
CASRDDRVLYEQYF
>TRBV25-1|TRBJ1-4|-|-
TGTGCCAGCAGTGGAGTTGCAACTAATGAAAAACTGTTTTTT
CASSGVATNEKLFF
>TRBV5-1|TRBJ2-5|-|TRBD2
TGCGCCAGCAGCTTGGCGGACGGGGGGGAACAAGAGACCCAGTACTTC
CASSLADGGEQETQYF
>TRBV29-1|TRBJ2-2|-|TRBD1
TGCAGCGTACTACCGCCGACAGGGGATAACACCGGGGAGCTGTTTTTT
CSVLPPTGDNTGELFF
>TRBV11-2|TRBJ1-3|-|-
TGTGCCAGCAGCTTAGATCTTGGGACACCAAACTCTGGAAACACCATATATTTT
CASSLDLGTPNSGNTIYF
>TRBV11-2|TRBJ2-7|once|-
TGTGCCAGCAGCTTAGCACGGTGGAGGGACGAGCAGTACTTC
CASSLARWRDEQYF
>TRBV20-1|TRBJ1-1|-|-
TGCAGTGCTAGTAGTTACATGAACACTGAAGCTTTCTTT
CSASSYMNTEAFF
>TRBV10-1|TRBJ2-1|-|TRBD1
TGCGCCACCCCTGTTCTGTTCCGGGACAGCTTTTACAATGAGCAGTTCTTC
CATPVLFRDSFYNEQFF
>TRBV11-3|TRBJ1-6|-|-
TGTGCCAGCAGCTTACTGGACAGAGAGCCCGATGGTTCACCCCTCCACTTT
CASSLLDREPDGSPLHF
>TRBV2|TRBJ1-2|once|-
TGTGCCAGCAGTTCAGGGTCCCGTACGTCTGGCTACACCTTC
CASSSGSRTSGYTF
>TRBV6-2/TRBV6-3|TRBJ2-1|-|TRBD2
TGTGCCAGCAGTTTCGGACTAGCGGGGGCCGCCAGGATGGGCGAGCAGTTCTTC
CASSFGLAGAARMGEQFF
>TRBV19|TRBJ1-5|-|TRBD1
TGTGCCAGTAGTATAGGGACCCAGGGGGGCAATCAGCCCCAGCATTTT
CASSIGTQGGNQPQHF
>TRBV7-2|TRBJ1-2|-|TRBD1
TGTGCCAGCAGCTTAGATGGGACAGGCCGTTATGGCTACACCTTC
CASSLDGTGRYGYTF
>TRBV7-2|TRBJ2-5|-|TRBD1
TGTGCCAGCAGCCCCCATCGGCCGGGACAGGGGCGGCAAGAGACCCAGTACTTC
CASSPHRPGQGRQETQYF
>TRBV5-4|TRBJ2-3|once|-
TGTGCCAGCAGCTTGAGTCGGACAGCAGATACGCAGTATTTT
CASSLSRTADTQYF
>TRBV18|TRBJ2-2|-|-
TGTGCCAGCTCACCAATGAGACCAGGGGAGAACACCGGGGAGCTGTTTTTT
CASSPMRPGENTGELFF
>TRBV19|TRBJ2-1|-|TRBD2
TGTGCCAGTAGTATAGTTACTAGCGGGGGGGGCGAGCAGTTCTTC
CASSIVTSGGGEQFF
>TRBV5-4|TRBJ1-6|-|-
TGTGCCAGCAGTCCTGCCGGAGGGGTTAGGAATTCACCCCTCCACTTT
CASSPAGGVRNSPLHF
>TRBV27|TRBJ1-4|-|-
TGTGCCAGCAGATATGAGGGCAGGTCTAATGAAAAACTGTTTTTT
CASRYEGRSNEKLFF
>TRBV5-1|TRBJ2-2|-|TRBD2
TGCGCCAGCAGTTATTGGACTAGCGGGGAGGCCGGGGAGCTGTTTTTT
CASSYWTSGEAGELFF
>TRBV7-9|TRBJ1-3|-|TRBD1
TGTGCCAGCAGACCCGGGACAGGGGGAGGAAACACCATATATTTT
CASRPGTGGGNTIYF
>TRBV9|TRBJ2-1|-|TRBD1
TGTGCCAGCAGCGGGGACAGTAATGATGAGCAGTTCTTC
CASSGDSNDEQFF
>TRBV24-1|TRBJ2-5|-|-
TGTGCCACCAGTGATGCGGGACAGCCGCAAGAGACCCAGTACTTC
CATSDAGQPQETQYF
>TRBV5-6|TRBJ1-1|-|TRBD1
TGTGCCAGCAGCTTGGGTGCGGGACAGGTCGCTAGAAAAGCTTTCTTT
CASSLGAGQVARKAFF
>TRBV7-3|TRBJ2-2|-|TRBD2
TGTGCCAGCAGCAGGGCTAGCGGGGGGAACACCGGGGAGCTGTTTTTT
CASSRASGGNTGELFF
>TRBV10-3|TRBJ1-1|-|-
TGTGCCATCAGTGACAGTCAAAACACTGAAGCTTTCTTT
CAISDSQNTEAFF
>TRBV12-3/TRBV12-4|TRBJ2-1|-|TRBD1
TGTGCCAGTATAAGGACAGGGGACAATGAGCAGTTCTTC
CASIRTGDNEQFF
>TRBV5-6|TRBJ1-3|-|TRBD1
TGTGCCAGCAGCCCGGGGGACAGGTCCTACTCTGGAAACACCATATATTTT
CASSPGDRSYSGNTIYF
>TRBV14|TRBJ2-1|-|-
TGTGCCAGCAGCCCCGGGGGAAATGAGCAGTTCTTC
CASSPGGNEQFF
>TRBV7-9|TRBJ2-1|-|-
TGTGCCAGCAGCTTGAAGGGCGGGTCCTACAATGAGCAGTTCTTC
CASSLKGGSYNEQFF
>TRBV7-3|TRBJ2-3|-|TRBD2
TGTGCCAGCAGCCAACTAGCGGGTTTTCAAGATACGCAGTATTTT
CASSQLAGFQDTQYF
>TRBV11-2|TRBJ1-2|-|TRBD1
TGTGCCAGCAGCTTGCAACAGGGGATGAGTTATGGCTACACCTTC
CASSLQQGMSYGYTF